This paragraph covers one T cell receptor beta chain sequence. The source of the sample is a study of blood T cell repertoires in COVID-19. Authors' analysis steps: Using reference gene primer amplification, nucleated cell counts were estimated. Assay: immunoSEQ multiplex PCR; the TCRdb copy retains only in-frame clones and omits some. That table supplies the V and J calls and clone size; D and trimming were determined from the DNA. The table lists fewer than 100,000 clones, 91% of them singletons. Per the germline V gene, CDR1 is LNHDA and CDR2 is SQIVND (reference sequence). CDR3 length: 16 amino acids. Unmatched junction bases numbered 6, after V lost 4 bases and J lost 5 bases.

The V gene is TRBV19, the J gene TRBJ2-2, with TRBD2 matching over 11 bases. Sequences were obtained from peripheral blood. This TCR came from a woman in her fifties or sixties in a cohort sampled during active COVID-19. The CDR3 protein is CASSRLAGRSTGELFF. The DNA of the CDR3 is TGTGCCAGTAGTAGACTAGCGGGGCGAAGTACCGGGGAGCTGTTTTTT.